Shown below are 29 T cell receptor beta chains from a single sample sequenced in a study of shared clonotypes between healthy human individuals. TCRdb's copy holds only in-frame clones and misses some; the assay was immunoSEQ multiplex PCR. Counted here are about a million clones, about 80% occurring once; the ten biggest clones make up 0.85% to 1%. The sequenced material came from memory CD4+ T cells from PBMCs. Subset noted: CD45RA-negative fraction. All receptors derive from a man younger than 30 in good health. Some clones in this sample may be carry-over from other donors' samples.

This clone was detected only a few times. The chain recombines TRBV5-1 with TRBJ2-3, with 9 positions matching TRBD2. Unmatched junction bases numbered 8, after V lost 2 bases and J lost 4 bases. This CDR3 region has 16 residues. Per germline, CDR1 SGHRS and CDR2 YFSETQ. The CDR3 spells CASSFRPSGNADTQYF. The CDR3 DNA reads TGCGCCAGCAGCTTCCGGCCTAGCGGGAATGCAGATACGCAGTATTTT.

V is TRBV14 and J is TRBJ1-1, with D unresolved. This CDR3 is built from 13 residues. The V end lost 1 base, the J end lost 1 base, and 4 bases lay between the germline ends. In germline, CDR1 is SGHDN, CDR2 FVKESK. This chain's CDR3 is CASSQAPNTEAFF. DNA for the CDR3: TGTGCCAGCAGCCAAGCACCGAACACTGAAGCTTTCTTT.

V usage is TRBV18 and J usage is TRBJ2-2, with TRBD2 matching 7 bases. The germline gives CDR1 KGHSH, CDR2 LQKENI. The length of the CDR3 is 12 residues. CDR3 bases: TGTGAGGTAAGCGGGATGGACGGGGAGCTGTTTTTT. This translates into CEVSGMDGELFF.

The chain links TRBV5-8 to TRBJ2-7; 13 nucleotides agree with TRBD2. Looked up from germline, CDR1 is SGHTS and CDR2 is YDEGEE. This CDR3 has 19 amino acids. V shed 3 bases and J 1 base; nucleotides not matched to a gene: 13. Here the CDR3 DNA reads TGTGCCAGCAGCTCAGGACTAGCGGGAGCAACCTATCAATCCTACGAGCAGTACTTC. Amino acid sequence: CASSSGLAGATYQSYEQYF.

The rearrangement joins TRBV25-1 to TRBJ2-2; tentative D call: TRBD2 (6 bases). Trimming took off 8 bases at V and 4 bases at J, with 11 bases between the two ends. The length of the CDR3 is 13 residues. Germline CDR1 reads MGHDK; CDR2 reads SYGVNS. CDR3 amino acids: CASLARVTGELFF. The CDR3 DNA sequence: TGTGCCAGCCTAGCGCGGGTCACCGGGGAGCTGTTTTTT.

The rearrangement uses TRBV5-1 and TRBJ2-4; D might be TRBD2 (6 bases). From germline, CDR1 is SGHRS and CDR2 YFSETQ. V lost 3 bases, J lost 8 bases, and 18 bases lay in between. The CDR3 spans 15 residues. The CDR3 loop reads CASSSAGPRVDIQYF. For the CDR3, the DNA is TGCGCCAGCAGCTCAGCGGGCCCCCGTGTAGACATTCAGTACTTC.

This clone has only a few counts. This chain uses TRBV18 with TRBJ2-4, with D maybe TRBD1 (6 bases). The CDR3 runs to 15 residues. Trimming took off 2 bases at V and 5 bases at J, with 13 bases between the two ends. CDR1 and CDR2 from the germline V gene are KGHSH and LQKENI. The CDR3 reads CASSPSGGLENIQYF. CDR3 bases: TGTGCCAGCTCACCATCTGGGGGCTTGGAAAACATTCAGTACTTC.

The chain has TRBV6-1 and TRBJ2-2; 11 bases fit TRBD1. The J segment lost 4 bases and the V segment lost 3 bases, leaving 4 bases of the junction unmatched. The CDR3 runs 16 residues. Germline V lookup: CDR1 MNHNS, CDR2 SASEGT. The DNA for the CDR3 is TGTGCCAGCAGTGAGGACAGGGGGCTCGGCACCGGGGAGCTGTTTTTT. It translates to CASSEDRGLGTGELFF.

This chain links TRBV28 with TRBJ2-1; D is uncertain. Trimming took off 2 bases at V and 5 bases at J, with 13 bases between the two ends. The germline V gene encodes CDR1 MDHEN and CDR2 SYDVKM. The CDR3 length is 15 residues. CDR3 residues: CASSLGGLRDNEQFF. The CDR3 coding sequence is TGTGCCAGCAGTTTAGGTGGGCTAAGAGACAATGAGCAGTTCTTC.

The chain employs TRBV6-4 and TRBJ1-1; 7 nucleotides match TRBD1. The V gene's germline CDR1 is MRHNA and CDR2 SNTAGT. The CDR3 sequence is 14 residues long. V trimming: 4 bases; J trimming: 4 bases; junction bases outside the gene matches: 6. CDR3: CASSAQGGTTEAFF. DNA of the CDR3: TGTGCCAGCAGTGCTCAGGGGGGTACCACTGAAGCTTTCTTT.

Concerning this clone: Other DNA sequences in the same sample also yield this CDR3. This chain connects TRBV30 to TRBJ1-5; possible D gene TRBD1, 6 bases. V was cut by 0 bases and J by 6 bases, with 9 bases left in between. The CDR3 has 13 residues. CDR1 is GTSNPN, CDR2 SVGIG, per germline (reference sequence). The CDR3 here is CAWSVSGAQPQHF. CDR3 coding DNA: TGTGCCTGGAGTGTTTCAGGGGCTCAGCCCCAGCATTTT.

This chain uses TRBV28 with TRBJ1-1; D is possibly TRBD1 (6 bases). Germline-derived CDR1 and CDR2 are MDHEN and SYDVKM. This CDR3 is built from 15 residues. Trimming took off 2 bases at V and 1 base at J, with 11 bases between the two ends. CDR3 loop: CASSLRGRGNTEAFF. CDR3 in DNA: TGTGCCAGCAGTTTAAGGGGCAGGGGGAACACTGAAGCTTTCTTT.

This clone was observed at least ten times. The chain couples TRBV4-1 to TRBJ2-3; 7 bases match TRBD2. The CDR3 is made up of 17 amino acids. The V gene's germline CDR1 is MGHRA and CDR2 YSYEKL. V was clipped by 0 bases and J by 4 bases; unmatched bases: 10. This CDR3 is CASSQDPGGRAADTQYF. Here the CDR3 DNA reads TGCGCCAGCAGCCAAGATCCTGGGGGGAGGGCCGCAGATACGCAGTATTTT.

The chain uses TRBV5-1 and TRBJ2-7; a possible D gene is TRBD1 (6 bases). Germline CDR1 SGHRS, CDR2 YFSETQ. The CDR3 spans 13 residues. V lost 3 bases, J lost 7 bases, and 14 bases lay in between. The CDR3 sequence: CASSSGTPWEQYF. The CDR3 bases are TGCGCCAGCAGCTCCGGGACACCGTGGGAGCAGTACTTC. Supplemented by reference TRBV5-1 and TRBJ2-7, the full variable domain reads KAGVTQTPRYLIKTRGQQVTLSCSPISGHRSVSWYQQTPGQGLQFLFEYFSETQRNKGNFPGRFSGRQFSNSRSEMNVSTLELGDSALYLCASSSGTPWEQYFGPGTRLTVT.

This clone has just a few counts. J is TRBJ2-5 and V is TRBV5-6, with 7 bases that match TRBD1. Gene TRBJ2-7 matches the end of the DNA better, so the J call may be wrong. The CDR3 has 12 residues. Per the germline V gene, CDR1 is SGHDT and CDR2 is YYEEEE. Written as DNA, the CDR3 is TGTGCCAGCACGCTACAGGGGAGCGAGCAGTACTTC. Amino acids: CASTLQGSEQYF.

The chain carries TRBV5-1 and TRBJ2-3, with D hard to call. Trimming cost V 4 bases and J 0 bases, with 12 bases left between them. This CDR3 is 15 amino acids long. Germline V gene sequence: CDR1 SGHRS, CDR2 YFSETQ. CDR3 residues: CASSPFVASTDTQYF. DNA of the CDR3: TGCGCCAGCAGCCCCTTCGTCGCCAGCACAGATACGCAGTATTTT.

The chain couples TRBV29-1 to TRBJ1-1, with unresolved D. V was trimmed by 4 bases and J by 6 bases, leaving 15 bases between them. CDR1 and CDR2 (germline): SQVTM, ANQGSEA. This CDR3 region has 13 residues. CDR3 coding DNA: TGCAGCGTTGGGCCCGGACTCGGAGCTGAAGCTTTCTTT. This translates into CSVGPGLGAEAFF. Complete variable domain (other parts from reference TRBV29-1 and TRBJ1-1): SAVISQKPSRDICQRGTSLTIQCQVDSQVTMMFWYRQQPGQSLTLIATANQGSEATYESGFVIDKFPISRPNLTFSTLTVSNMSPEDSSIYLCSVGPGLGAEAFFGQGTRLTVV.

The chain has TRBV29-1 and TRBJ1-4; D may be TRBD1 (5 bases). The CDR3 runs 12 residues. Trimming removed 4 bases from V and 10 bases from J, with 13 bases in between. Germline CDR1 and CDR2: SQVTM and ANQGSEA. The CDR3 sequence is CSVVILGGKLFF. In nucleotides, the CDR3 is TGCAGCGTTGTTATCTTGGGGGGAAAACTGTTTTTT.

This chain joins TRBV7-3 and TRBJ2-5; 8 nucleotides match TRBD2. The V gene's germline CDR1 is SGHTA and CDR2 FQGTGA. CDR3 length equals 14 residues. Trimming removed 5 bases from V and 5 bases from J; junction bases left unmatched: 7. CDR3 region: CASSEGLAGETQYF. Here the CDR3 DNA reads TGTGCCAGCAGCGAGGGGTTAGCGGGGGAGACCCAGTACTTC.

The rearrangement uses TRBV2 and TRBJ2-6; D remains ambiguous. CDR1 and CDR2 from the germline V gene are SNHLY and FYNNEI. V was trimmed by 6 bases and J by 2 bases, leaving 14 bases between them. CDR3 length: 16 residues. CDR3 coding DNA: TGTGCCAGCAGCGTCTCGCCGCTGGCTGGGGCCAACGTCCTGACTTTC. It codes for CASSVSPLAGANVLTF.

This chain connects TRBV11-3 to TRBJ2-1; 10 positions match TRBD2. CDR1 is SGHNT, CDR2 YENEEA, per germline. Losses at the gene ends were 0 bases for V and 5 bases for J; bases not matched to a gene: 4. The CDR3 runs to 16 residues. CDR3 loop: CASSLDSGRSNNEQFF. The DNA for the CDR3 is TGTGCCAGCAGCTTAGATAGCGGGAGGTCCAACAATGAGCAGTTCTTC.

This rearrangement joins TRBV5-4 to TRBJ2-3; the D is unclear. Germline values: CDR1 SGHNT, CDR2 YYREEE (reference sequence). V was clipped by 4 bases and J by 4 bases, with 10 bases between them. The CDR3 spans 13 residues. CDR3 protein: CASSVQGSDTQYF. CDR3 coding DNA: TGTGCCAGCAGCGTTCAAGGGTCAGATACGCAGTATTTT.

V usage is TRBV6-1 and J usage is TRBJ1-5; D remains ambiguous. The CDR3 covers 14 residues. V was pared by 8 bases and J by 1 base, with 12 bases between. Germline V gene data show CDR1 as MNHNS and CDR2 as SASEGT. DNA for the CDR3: TGTGCCAGCGAAGTCCAGAGGAGCAATCAGCCCCAGCATTTT. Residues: CASEVQRSNQPQHF.

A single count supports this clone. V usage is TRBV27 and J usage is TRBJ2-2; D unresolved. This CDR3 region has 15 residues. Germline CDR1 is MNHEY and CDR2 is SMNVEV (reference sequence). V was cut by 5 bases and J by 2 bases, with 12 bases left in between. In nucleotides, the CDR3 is TGTGCCAGCAGTGTCCGGGCCATTAACACCGGGGAGCTGTTTTTT. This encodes CASSVRAINTGELFF.

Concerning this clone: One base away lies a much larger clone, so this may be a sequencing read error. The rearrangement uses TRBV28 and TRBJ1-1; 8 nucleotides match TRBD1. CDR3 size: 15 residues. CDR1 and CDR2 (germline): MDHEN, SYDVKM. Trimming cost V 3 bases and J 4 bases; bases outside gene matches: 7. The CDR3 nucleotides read TGTGCCAGCAGTTTCAGGACAGGGTTGAGCACTGAAGCTTTCTTT. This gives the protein CASSFRTGLSTEAFF.

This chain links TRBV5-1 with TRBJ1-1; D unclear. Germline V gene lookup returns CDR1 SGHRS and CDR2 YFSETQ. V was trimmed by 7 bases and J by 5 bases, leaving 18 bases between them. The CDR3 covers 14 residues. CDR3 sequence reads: CASGAQVGGTEAFF. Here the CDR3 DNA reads TGCGCCAGCGGAGCCCAGGTCGGCGGGACTGAAGCTTTCTTT.

CDR3 loop: CSVRPSSYEQYF. In DNA, the CDR3 is TGCAGCGTGCGACCCAGCTCCTACGAGCAGTACTTC. The rearrangement uses TRBV29-1 and TRBJ2-7; D remains ambiguous. This CDR3 comprises 12 residues. V shed 6 bases and J shed 0 bases, with 9 bases lying between them. In germline, CDR1 is SQVTM, CDR2 ANQGSEA.

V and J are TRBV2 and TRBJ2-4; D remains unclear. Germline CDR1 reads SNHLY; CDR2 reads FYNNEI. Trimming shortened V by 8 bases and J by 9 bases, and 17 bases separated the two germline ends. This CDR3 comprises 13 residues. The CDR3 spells CASGEVLHGIQYF. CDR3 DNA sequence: TGTGCCAGCGGCGAAGTCCTTCATGGCATTCAGTACTTC. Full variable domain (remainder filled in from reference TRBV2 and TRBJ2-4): EPEVTQTPSHQVTQMGQEVILRCVPISNHLYFYWYRQILGQKVEFLVSFYNNEISEKSEIFDDQFSVERPDGSNFTLKIRSTKLEDSAMYFCASGEVLHGIQYFGAGTRLSVL.

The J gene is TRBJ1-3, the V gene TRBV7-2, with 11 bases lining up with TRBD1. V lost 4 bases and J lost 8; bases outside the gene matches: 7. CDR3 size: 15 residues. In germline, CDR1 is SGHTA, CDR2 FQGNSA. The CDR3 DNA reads TGTGCCAGCAGCTCCAGGCCGGGACAGGGGGACACCATATATTTT. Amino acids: CASSSRPGQGDTIYF.